The subject of this entry is one T cell receptor beta chain. This sample is part of a study of OX40 agonist ivuxolimab in advanced cancers. Study context: Ivuxolimab is an agonistic anti-OX40 (CD134) antibody, and patients were treated with it.

Using immunoSEQ multiplex PCR, the repertoire was profiled, and TCRdb retains in-frame clones only, with some absent. There are about 60,000 clones in the sample; about 89% occur only once, and 14% lies in the top ten. The CDR3 loop spans 17 amino acids. J lost 2 bases, V lost 4 bases, and 10 bases had no gene match. Per the germline V gene, CDR1 is SGHRS and CDR2 is YFSETQ. The receptor was derived from an adult with an advanced solid tumor such as melanoma, head and neck, liver or kidney cancer. Sample: CD4+ or CD8+ T cells sorted from blood, taken in a trial of the OX40 agonist ivuxolimab. J is TRBJ2-5 and V is TRBV5-1, with 11 bases fitting TRBD1. As DNA, the CDR3 is TGCGCCAGCAGCCCCAGCGGACAGGGGGCGCGTCAAGAGACCCAGTACTTC. As protein: CASSPSGQGARQETQYF. The full variable domain, rest sourced from reference TRBV5-1 and TRBJ2-5, is KAGVTQTPRYLIKTRGQQVTLSCSPISGHRSVSWYQQTPGQGLQFLFEYFSETQRNKGNFPGRFSGRQFSNSRSEMNVSTLELGDSALYLCASSPSGQGARQETQYFGPGTRLLVL.